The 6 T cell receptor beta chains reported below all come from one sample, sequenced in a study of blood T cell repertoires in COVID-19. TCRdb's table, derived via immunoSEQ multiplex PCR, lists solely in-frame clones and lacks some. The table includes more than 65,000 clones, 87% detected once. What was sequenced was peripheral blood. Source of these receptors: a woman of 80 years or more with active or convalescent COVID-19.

CDR3 sequence (DNA): TGTGCCAGCAGTGAACCTAGCGGTCCTGTTGAGCAGTACTTC. This encodes CASSEPSGPVEQYF. This sequence joins TRBV6-1 and TRBJ2-7; 7 bases map to TRBD2. The CDR3 loop spans 14 amino acids. Germline trimming cut 2 bases from V and 7 bases from J; bases unmatched to any gene: 8. Germline CDR1 reads MNHNS; CDR2 reads SASEGT.

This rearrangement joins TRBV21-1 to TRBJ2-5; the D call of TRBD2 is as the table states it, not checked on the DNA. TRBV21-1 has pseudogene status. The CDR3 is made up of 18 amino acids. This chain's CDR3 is CASSAGTSGRKGQETQYF. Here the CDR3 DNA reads TGTGCCAGCAGCGCCGGGACTAGCGGGAGAAAGGGCCAAGAGACCCAGTACTTC.

The CDR3 sequence: CASSDLVRASGTDTQYF. In nucleotides, the CDR3 is TGTGCCAGCAGTGATCTTGTTAGGGCTAGCGGGACAGATACGCAGTATTTT. The chain combines TRBV2 with TRBJ2-3, with 8 bases identical to TRBD2. With V trimmed by 3 bases and J by 3 bases, 11 bases remained unmatched. Germline values: CDR1 SNHLY, CDR2 FYNNEI. CDR3 length equals 17 residues.

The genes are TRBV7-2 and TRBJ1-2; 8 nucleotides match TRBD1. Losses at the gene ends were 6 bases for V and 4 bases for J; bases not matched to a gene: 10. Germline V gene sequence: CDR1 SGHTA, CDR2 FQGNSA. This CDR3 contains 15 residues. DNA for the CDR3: TGTGCCAGCAGTCGTAACAGGGGGGTAGGCTATGGCTACACCTTC. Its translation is CASSRNRGVGYGYTF.

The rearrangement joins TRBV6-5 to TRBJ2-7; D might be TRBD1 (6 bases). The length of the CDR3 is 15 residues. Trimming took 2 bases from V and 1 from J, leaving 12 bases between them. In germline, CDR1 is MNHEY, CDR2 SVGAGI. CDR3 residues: CASSYTRGPSYEQYF. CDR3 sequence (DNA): TGTGCCAGCAGTTACACCAGGGGACCATCCTACGAGCAGTACTTC.

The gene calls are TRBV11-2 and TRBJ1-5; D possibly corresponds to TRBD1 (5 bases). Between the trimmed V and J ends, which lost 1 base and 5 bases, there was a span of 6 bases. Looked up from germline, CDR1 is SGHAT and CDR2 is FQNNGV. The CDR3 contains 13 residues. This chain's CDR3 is CASSLGGDQPQHF. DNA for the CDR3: TGTGCCAGCAGCTTAGGGGGGGATCAGCCCCAGCATTTT. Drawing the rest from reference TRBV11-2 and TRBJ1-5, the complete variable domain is EAGVAQSPRYKIIEKRQSVAFWCNPISGHATLYWYQQILGQGPKLLIQFQNNGVVDDSQLPKDRFSAERLKGVDSTLKIQPAKLEDSAVYLCASSLGGDQPQHFGDGTRLSIL.